The clone carrying this TCR beta chain has only one observation. Its cognate antigen is unknown. The record originates from a study of cytomegalovirus exposure and HLA in healthy donors. Whole-study findings and limits: The study flagged 150 to 200 TCR beta chains as cytomegalovirus-associated.

Libraries were prepared by immunoSEQ multiplex PCR; TCRdb keeps only in-frame clonotypes and omits some of them. The sample has more than 130,000 clones; 80% to 90% are singletons. Germline V gene lookup returns CDR1 LGHNA and CDR2 YNFKEQ. The CDR3 sequence is 16 residues long. Between the trimmed V and J ends, which lost 0 bases and 0 bases, there was a span of 9 bases. J is TRBJ1-5 and V is TRBV4-2, with a weak D call TRBD1 (5 bases). The sequenced material came from PBMCs. This sequence originates from a woman between 18 and 29 years old in good health and CMV-seropositive. The CDR3 nucleotides read TGTGCCAGCAGCCAAGATTGGGGCAATAGCAATCAGCCCCAGCATTTT. This codes for CASSQDWGNSNQPQHF.